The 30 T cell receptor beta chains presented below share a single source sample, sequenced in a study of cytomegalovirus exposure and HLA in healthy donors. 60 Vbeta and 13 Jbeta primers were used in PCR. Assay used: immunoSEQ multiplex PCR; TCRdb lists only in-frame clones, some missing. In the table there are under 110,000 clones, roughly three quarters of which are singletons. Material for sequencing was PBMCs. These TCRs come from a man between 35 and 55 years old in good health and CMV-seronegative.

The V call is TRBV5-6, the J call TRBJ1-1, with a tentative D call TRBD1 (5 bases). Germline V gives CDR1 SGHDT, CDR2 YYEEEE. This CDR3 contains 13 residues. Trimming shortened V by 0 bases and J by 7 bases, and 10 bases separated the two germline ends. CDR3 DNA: TGTGCCAGCAGCTTGGCAGGGTCGAATGAAGCTTTCTTT. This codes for CASSLAGSNEAFF.

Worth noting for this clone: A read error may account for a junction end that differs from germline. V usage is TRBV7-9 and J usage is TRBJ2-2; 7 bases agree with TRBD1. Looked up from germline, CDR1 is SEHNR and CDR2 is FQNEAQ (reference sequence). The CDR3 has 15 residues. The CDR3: CSSSARQGGTGELFF. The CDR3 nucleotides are TGTTCCAGCAGCGCTCGACAGGGTGGCACCGGGGAGCTGTTTTTT.

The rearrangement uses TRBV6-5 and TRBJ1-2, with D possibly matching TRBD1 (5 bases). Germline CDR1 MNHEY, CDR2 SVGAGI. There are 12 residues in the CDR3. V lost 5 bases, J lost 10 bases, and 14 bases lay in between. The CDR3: CASSEGTGVYTF. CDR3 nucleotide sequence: TGTGCCAGCAGTGAAGGGACTGGCGTCTACACCTTC.

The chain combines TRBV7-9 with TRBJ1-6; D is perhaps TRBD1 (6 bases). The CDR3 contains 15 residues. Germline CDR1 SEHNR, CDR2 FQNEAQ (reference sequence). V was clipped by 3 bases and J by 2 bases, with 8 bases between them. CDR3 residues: CASSFTGTYNSPLHF. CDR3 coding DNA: TGTGCCAGCAGCTTCACAGGGACCTATAATTCACCCCTCCACTTT.

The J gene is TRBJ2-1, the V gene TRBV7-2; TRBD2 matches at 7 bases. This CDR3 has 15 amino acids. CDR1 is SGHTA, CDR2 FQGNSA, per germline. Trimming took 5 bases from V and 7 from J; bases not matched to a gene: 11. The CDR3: CASSPSGAKPNEQFF. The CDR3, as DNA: TGTGCCAGCAGCCCGAGCGGGGCGAAGCCGAATGAGCAGTTCTTC.

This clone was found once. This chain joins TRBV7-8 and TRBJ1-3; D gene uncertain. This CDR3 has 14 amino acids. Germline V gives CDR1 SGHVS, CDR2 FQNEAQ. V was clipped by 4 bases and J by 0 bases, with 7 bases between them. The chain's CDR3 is CASSSRYSGNTIYF. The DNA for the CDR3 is TGTGCCAGCAGCTCCAGGTACTCTGGAAACACCATATATTTT.

The CDR3 nucleotides are TGTGCCAGCACCCTGAGGTTGGAGACCCAGTACTTC. It codes for CASTLRLETQYF. The chain employs TRBV13 and TRBJ2-5; no reliable D call. This CDR3 is built from 12 residues. With 7 bases removed from V and 5 bases from J, the gap between germline ends came to 11 bases. Germline lookup yields CDR1 PRHDT and CDR2 FYEKMQ (reference sequence).

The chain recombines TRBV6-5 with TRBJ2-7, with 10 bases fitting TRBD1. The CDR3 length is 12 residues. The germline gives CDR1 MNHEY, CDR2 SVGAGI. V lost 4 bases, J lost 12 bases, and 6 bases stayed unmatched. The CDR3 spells CASSLGQGVGYF. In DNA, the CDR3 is TGTGCCAGCAGTTTAGGACAGGGGGTAGGGTACTTC.

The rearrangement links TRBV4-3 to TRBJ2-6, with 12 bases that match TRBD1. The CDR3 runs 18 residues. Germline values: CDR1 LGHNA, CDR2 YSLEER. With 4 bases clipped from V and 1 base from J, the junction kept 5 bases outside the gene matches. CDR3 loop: CASSPRDRGPSGANVLTF. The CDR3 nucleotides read TGCGCCAGCAGCCCCCGGGACAGGGGGCCGTCTGGGGCCAACGTCCTGACTTTC.

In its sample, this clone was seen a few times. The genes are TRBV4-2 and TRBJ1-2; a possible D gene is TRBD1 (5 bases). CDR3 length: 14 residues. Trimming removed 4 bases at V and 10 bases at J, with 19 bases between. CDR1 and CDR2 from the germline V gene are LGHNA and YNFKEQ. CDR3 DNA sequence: TGTGCCAGCAGCCTAACCGGGGGGGGACTGGACTACACCTTC. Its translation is CASSLTGGGLDYTF.

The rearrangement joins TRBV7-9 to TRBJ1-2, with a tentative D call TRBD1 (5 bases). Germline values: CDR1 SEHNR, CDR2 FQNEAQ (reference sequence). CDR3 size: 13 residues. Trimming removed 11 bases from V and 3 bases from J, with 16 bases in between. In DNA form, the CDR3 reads TGTGCCGGGGGGAGGGAGTCTTACTATGGCTACACCTTC. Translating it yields CAGGRESYYGYTF.

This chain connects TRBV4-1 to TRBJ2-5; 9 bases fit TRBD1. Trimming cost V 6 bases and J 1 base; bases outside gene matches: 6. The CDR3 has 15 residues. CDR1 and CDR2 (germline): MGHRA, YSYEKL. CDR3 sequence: CASRTGQGGQETQYF. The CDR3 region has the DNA TGCGCCAGCAGAACGGGACAGGGTGGCCAAGAGACCCAGTACTTC.

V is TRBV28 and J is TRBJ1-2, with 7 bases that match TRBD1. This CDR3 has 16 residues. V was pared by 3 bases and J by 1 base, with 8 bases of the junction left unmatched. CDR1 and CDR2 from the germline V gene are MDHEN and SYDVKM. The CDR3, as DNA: TGTGCCAGCAGTTTGCTTGCAGGGGGACTTAACTATGGCTACACCTTC. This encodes CASSLLAGGLNYGYTF.

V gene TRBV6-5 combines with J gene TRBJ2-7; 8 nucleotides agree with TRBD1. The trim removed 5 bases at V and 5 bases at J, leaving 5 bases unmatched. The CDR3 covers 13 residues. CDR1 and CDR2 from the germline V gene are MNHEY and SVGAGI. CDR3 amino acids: CASSAGQGNEQYV. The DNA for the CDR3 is TGTGCCAGCAGTGCCGGACAGGGTAACGAGCAGTACGTC.

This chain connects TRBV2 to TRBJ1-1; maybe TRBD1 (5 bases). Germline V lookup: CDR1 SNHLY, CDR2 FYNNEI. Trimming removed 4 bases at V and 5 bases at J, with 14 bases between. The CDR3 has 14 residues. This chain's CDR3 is CASSVDSGGTEAFF. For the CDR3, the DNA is TGTGCCAGCAGTGTAGACAGTGGTGGGACTGAAGCTTTCTTT.

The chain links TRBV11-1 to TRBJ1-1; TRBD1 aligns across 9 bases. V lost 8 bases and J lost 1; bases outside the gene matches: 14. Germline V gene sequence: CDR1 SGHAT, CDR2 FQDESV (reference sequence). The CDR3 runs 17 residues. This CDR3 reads CASRPGTGIIKNTEAFF. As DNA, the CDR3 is TGTGCCAGCCGTCCCGGGACAGGGATTATAAAGAACACTGAAGCTTTCTTT.

CDR3 DNA sequence: TGTGCCAGCAGCTTTTTCCCGGGGAAGGCCACTGAAGCTTTCTTT. It yields the protein CASSFFPGKATEAFF. The V and J genes are TRBV7-9 and TRBJ1-1; D gene uncertain. V was pared by 3 bases and J by 4 bases, with 15 bases between. CDR3 length: 15 amino acids. The germline CDR1 and CDR2 sequences are SEHNR and FQNEAQ (reference sequence).

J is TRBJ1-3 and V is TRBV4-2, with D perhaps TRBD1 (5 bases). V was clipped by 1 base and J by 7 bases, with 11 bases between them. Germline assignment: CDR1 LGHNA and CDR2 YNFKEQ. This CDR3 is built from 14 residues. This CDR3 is CASSQGRQGNTIYF. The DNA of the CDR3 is TGTGCCAGCAGCCAAGGAAGGCAGGGTAACACCATATATTTT.

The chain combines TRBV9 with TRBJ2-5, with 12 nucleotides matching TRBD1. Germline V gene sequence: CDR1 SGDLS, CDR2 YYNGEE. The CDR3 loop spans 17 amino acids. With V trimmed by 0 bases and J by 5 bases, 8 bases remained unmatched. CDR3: CASSVEGGTGGSETQYF. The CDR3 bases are TGTGCCAGCAGCGTAGAAGGGGGGACAGGGGGCAGTGAGACCCAGTACTTC.

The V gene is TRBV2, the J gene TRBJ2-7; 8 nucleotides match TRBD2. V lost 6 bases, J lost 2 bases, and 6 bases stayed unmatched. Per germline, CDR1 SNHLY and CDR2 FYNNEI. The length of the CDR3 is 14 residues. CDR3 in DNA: TGTGCCAGCAGACAAGGACTAGCAGCCTACGAGCAGTACTTC. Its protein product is CASRQGLAAYEQYF. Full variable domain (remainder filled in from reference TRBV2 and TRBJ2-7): EPEVTQTPSHQVTQMGQEVILRCVPISNHLYFYWYRQILGQKVEFLVSFYNNEISEKSEIFDDQFSVERPDGSNFTLKIRSTKLEDSAMYFCASRQGLAAYEQYFGPGTRLTVT.

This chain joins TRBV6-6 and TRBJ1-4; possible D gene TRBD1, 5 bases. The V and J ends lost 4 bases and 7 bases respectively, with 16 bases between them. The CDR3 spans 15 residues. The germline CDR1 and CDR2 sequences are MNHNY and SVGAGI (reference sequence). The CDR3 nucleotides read TGTGCCAGCAGTTCCCTAGACCGGGGGGGTGAAAAACTGTTTTTT. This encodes CASSSLDRGGEKLFF.

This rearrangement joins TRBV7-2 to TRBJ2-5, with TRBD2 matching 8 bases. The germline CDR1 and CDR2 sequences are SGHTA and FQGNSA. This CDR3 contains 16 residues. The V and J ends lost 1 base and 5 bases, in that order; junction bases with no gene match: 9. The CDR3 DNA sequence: TGTGCCAGCAGCTTAGGAATCGGGGGGGCCCGGGAGACCCAGTACTTC. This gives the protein CASSLGIGGARETQYF.

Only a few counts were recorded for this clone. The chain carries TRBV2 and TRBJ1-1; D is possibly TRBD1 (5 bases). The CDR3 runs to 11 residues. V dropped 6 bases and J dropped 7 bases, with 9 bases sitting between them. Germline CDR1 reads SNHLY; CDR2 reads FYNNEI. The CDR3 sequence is CASRQGGEAFF. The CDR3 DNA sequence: TGTGCCAGCAGGCAGGGCGGTGAAGCTTTCTTT. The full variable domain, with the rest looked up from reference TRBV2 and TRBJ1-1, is EPEVTQTPSHQVTQMGQEVILRCVPISNHLYFYWYRQILGQKVEFLVSFYNNEISEKSEIFDDQFSVERPDGSNFTLKIRSTKLEDSAMYFCASRQGGEAFFGQGTRLTVV.

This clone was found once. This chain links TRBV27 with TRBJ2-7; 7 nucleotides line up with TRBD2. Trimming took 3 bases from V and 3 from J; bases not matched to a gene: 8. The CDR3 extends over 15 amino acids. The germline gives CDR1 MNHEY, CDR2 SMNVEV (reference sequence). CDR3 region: CASSFRSGALYEQYF. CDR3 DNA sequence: TGTGCCAGCAGTTTCCGAAGCGGGGCCCTCTACGAGCAGTACTTC.

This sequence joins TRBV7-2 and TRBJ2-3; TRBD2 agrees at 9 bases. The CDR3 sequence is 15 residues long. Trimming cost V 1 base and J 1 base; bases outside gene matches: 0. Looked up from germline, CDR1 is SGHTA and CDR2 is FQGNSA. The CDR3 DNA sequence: TGTGCCAGCAGCTTAGGACTAGCGGGCACAGATACGCAGTATTTT. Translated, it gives CASSLGLAGTDTQYF.

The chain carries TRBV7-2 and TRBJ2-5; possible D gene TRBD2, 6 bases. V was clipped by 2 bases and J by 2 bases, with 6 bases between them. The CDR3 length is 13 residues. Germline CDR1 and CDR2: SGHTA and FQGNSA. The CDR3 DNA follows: TGTGCCAGCAGCTTACGGGAGCAAGAGACCCAGTACTTC. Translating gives CASSLREQETQYF.

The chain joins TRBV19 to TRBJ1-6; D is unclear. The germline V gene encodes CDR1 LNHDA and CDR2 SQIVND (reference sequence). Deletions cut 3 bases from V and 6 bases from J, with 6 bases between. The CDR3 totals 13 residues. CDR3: CASSIPSNSPLHF. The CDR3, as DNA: TGTGCCAGTAGTATTCCGAGTAATTCACCCCTCCACTTT.

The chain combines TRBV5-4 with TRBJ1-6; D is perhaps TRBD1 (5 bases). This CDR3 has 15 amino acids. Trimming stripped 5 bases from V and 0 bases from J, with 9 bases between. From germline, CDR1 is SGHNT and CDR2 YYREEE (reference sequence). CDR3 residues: CASSQGSSYNSPLHF. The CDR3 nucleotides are TGTGCCAGCAGTCAGGGAAGCTCCTATAATTCACCCCTCCACTTT. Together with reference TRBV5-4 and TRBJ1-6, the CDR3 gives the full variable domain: ETGVTQSPTHLIKTRGQQVTLRCSSQSGHNTVSWYQQALGQGPQFIFQYYREEENGRGNFPPRFSGLQFPNYSSELNVNALELDDSALYLCASSQGSSYNSPLHFGNGTRLTVT.

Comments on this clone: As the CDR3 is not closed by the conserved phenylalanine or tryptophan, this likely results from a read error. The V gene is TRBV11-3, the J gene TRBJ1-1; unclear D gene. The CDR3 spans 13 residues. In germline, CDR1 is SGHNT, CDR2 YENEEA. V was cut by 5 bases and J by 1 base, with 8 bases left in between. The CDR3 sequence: CASSLQQNTEAFL. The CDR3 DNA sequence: TGTGCCAGCAGCCTCCAACAGAACACTGAAGCTTTCCTT.

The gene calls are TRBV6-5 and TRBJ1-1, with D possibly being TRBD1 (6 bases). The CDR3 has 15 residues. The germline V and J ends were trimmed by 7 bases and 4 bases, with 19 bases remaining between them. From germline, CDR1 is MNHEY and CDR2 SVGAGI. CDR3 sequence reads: CASTKTTGGGTEAFF. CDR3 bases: TGTGCCAGCACCAAAACGACAGGTGGAGGCACTGAAGCTTTCTTT.